Here is one TCR beta chain with its context. Its antigen is undetermined. The ends lost 2 bases at V and 0 bases at J; junction bases unmatched: 11. The CDR3 totals 18 residues. Germline assignment: CDR1 SGHDN and CDR2 FVKESK. The data were obtained in a study of OX40 agonist ivuxolimab in advanced cancers. Study-wide results and caveats: At 0.1 to 3.0 mg/kg, clonal expansion of CD4+ and CD8+ blood T cells had occurred by week 6.

Patients with a history of autoimmune disease or on systemic immunosuppression were excluded. Data came from immunoSEQ multiplex PCR; TCRdb stores just in-frame clones and leaves some out. Among about 73,000 clones, 70% to 90% were seen once, and the ten largest hold approximately 9.9%. The rearrangement links TRBV14 to TRBJ1-2; the match to TRBD1 covers 8 bases. The TCR sequence derives from an adult with an advanced solid tumor such as melanoma, head and neck, liver or kidney cancer. The material was CD4+ or CD8+ T cells sorted from blood, obtained in a trial of the OX40 agonist ivuxolimab. Here the CDR3 DNA reads TGTGCCAGCAGCCAAACTCCTCCAGGGGGCCTTACTAACTATGGCTACACCTTC. Translated: CASSQTPPGGLTNYGYTF.